This TCR beta chain was sequenced in a study of T cells expressing NK-cell markers. Study-level background: Sorted T-cell subsets CD3+CD56+NKG2C+, CD3+CD56+NKG2C- and CD3+CD56-NKG2C+ were TCR beta-sequenced. Of eight sequenced donors, seven were HCMV-seropositive and one HCMV-seronegative. Study observations and caveats: Once again these clonotypes came out on top in the CD3+CD56-NKG2C+ fraction of several donors.

A remark on this clonotype: Its target is unknown.

The authors generated TCR beta cDNA through 5'RACE template switching with UMIs. TCRdb re-called the 5' RACE reads, yielding one record per CDR3 amino acid sequence without DNA. This sample's clone table lists about 260,000 distinct CDR3 sequences. The receptor comes from a woman between 18 and 70 years old in good health. The sequencing input was blood T cells: a sorted CD56 or NKG2C T cell subset, CD4+ or CD8+ T cells, or bulk PBMC T cells (not recorded which).

CDR3 sequence reads: CASSTQGWNEQYF. The chain joins TRBV6-1 to TRBJ2-7; the TRBD1 assignment by TCRdb is unverifiable without DNA. The CDR3 consists of 13 residues. Germline values: CDR1 MNHNS, CDR2 SASEGT.